Below are 29 T cell receptor beta chains sequenced from a single sample in a study of T-cell reconstitution after alpha-beta-depleted transplantation in children. Preparation of the TCRbeta library used unique molecular identifiers. MiXCR was run by TCRdb on the PCR reads, yielding one entry per CDR3 protein. The sample records fewer than 700,000 distinct CDR3 sequences, 20% to 25% being singletons. This specimen was PBMCs, mostly from graft donor cells, taken 360 days after TCRalphabeta/CD19-depleted stem cell transplant. The receptors here all came from a boy less than two years old who had a stem cell transplant for acute myeloid leukemia, so the T cells may come from the graft donor.

This clonotype was recorded at least ten times. The V and J genes are TRBV10-3 and TRBJ2-1; 7 positions match TRBD2. V gave up 4 bases and J gave up 6 bases; unmatched junction bases: 12. The CDR3 extends over 16 amino acids. Germline V gene lookup returns CDR1 ENHRY and CDR2 SYGVKD. The CDR3 reads CAISVGVGGTFNEQFF. CDR3 DNA sequence: TGTGCCATCAGTGTAGGGGTCGGGGGGACCTTCAATGAGCAGTTCTTC.

There are many counts of this clonotype. V usage is TRBV12-3 or TRBV12-4 and J usage is TRBJ2-7; the D gene is possibly TRBD2 (6 bases). Deletions cut 3 bases from V and 12 bases from J, with 12 bases between. The CDR3 consists of 11 residues. In DNA form, the CDR3 reads TGTGCCAGCAGTTTTGGGCTAGCGCCGTACTTC. Amino acid sequence: CASSFGLAPYF.

The chain uses TRBV12-3 or TRBV12-4 and TRBJ2-2, with D possibly TRBD1 on 5 matching bases. Deletions cut 6 bases from V and 2 bases from J, with 10 bases between. The CDR3 has 14 residues. In nucleotides, the CDR3 is TGTGCCAGCAGCTCGACAGTTAACACCGGGGAGCTGTTTTTT. It specifies CASSSTVNTGELFF.

At least ten counts were recorded for this clonotype. V usage is TRBV29-1 and J usage is TRBJ2-3; D gene unclear. Germline V gene sequence: CDR1 SQVTM, CDR2 ANQGSEA. V shed 5 bases and J shed 11 bases, with 14 bases lying between them. The CDR3 is 11 residues long. The CDR3 reads CSVSHGVGQYF. CDR3 DNA sequence: TGCAGCGTTTCACACGGAGTGGGGCAGTATTTT.

This clonotype came up many times. This chain joins TRBV4-1 and TRBJ2-1; D remains unclear. V was trimmed by 1 base and J by 7 bases, leaving 11 bases between them. Germline-derived CDR1 and CDR2 are MGHRA and YSYEKL. CDR3 size: 14 residues. The DNA for the CDR3 is TGCGCCAGCAGCCAAGTGCTGGGGAAGAATGAGCAGTTCTTC. It yields the protein CASSQVLGKNEQFF.

Remarks on this clonotype: Possible read error: a much larger clone is one base away. As the CDR3 is not closed by the conserved phenylalanine or tryptophan, this likely results from a read error. The chain joins TRBV29-1 to TRBJ2-1, with a possible D match to TRBD1 (6 bases). Germline CDR1 reads SQVTM; CDR2 reads ANQGSEA. Trimming removed 6 bases at V and 7 bases at J, with 10 bases between. This CDR3 has 11 residues. CDR3: CSVYRDNEQFI. CDR3 in DNA: TGCAGCGTCTACAGGGATAATGAGCAGTTCATC.

This clonotype was seen repeatedly, ten times or more. V usage is TRBV5-1 and J usage is TRBJ2-1; a weak D match, TRBD1 (6 bases). This CDR3 is 16 amino acids long. With 5 bases removed from V and 3 bases from J, the gap between germline ends came to 18 bases. CDR1 is SGHRS, CDR2 YFSETQ, per germline. CDR3 nucleotide sequence: TGCGCCAGCAGAATCGGCCACAGGGACCTCTACAATGAGCAGTTCTTC. Its translation is CASRIGHRDLYNEQFF.

This clonotype was counted at least ten times. The chain has TRBV5-1 and TRBJ2-5; no definite D call. The germline V gene has CDR1 SGHRS and CDR2 YFSETQ. There are 17 residues in the CDR3. The V and J ends lost 4 bases and 2 bases respectively, with 21 bases between them. The DNA for the CDR3 is TGCGCCAGCAGCCGCTTGCCAGGACGGATATCACAAGAGACCCAGTACTTC. Translated, it gives CASSRLPGRISQETQYF. Full variable domain (remainder filled in from reference TRBV5-1 and TRBJ2-5): KAGVTQTPRYLIKTRGQQVTLSCSPISGHRSVSWYQQTPGQGLQFLFEYFSETQRNKGNFPGRFSGRQFSNSRSEMNVSTLELGDSALYLCASSRLPGRISQETQYFGPGTRLLVL.

This clonotype came up many times. This may be a read error: a much more frequent sequence differs by one nucleotide. CDR3 coding DNA: TGTGCCAGCCGCCAGGGGAATGAGCAGTTCTTC. It translates to CASRQGNEQFF. This rearrangement joins TRBV12-3 or TRBV12-4 to TRBJ2-1; possible D gene TRBD1, 6 bases. The CDR3 has 11 amino acids. V was trimmed by 8 bases and J by 7 bases, leaving 9 bases between them.

This clonotype was recorded a few times. This sequence joins TRBV5-1 and TRBJ2-2, with D possibly being TRBD1 (6 bases). The CDR3 is made up of 14 amino acids. Germline CDR1 reads SGHRS; CDR2 reads YFSETQ. Trimming removed 0 bases at V and 7 bases at J, with 10 bases between. In DNA, the CDR3 is TGCGCCAGCAGCTTGGACAGGGCGATCGGGGAGCTGTTTTTT. This translates into CASSLDRAIGELFF.

This clonotype has ten or more counts. This chain joins TRBV15 and TRBJ2-2, with D possibly being TRBD2 (6 bases). The CDR3 consists of 16 residues. V dropped 0 bases and J dropped 7 bases, with 15 bases sitting between them. From germline, CDR1 is LNHNV and CDR2 YYDKDF (reference sequence). Here the CDR3 DNA reads TGTGCCACCAGCAGAGATCGGGCCCGGGGGATCGGGGAGCTGTTTTTT. Amino acids: CATSRDRARGIGELFF.

This clonotype came up a few times. The chain recombines TRBV20-1 with TRBJ2-1, with TRBD2 identical over 10 bases. CDR3 size: 14 residues. Germline V lookup: CDR1 DFQATT, CDR2 SNEGSKA (reference sequence). Unmatched junction bases numbered 6, after V lost 1 base and J lost 9 bases. This CDR3 reads CSARVSGGVSEQFF. DNA for the CDR3: TGCAGTGCTAGAGTCAGCGGGGGGGTAAGTGAGCAGTTCTTC.

The sample holds a few counts of this clonotype. The chain combines TRBV20-1 with TRBJ2-1, with a tentative D call TRBD2 (7 bases). This CDR3 spans 16 amino acids. V lost 6 bases to trimming and J lost 6 bases, with 24 bases between them. Germline CDR1 is DFQATT and CDR2 is SNEGSKA (reference sequence). CDR3 loop: CSAPNLQGGDFNEQFF. The CDR3 region has the DNA TGCAGTGCCCCTAACTTACAGGGAGGGGACTTCAATGAGCAGTTCTTC.

The chain uses TRBV25-1 and TRBJ2-7; 11 bases fit TRBD2. The CDR3 consists of 18 residues. Trimming at V came to 1 base and at J to 0 bases, leaving 8 bases not matched to a gene. The germline V gene encodes CDR1 MGHDK and CDR2 SYGVNS. Written as DNA, the CDR3 is TGTGCCAGCAGTGAATTCCCTTCTAGCGGGGGGAGCTCCTACGAGCAGTACTTC. It is translated as CASSEFPSSGGSSYEQYF.

This chain joins TRBV9 and TRBJ2-7; 7 nucleotides line up with TRBD1. The V gene end was trimmed by 0 bases and the J gene end by 3 bases; junction bases not matched to a gene: 6. CDR3 length: 15 amino acids. The germline V gene has CDR1 SGDLS and CDR2 YYNGEE. The chain's CDR3 is CASSVEGTADYEQYF. The CDR3 DNA reads TGTGCCAGCAGCGTAGAAGGGACAGCCGACTACGAGCAGTACTTC.

The table lists this clonotype with a few counts. The chain recombines TRBV29-1 with TRBJ2-5; no clear D. V lost 2 bases and J 4 bases, leaving 14 bases between the germline ends. CDR1 is SQVTM and CDR2 is ANQGSEA in the germline V gene. CDR3 length equals 14 residues. Here the CDR3 reads CSVEPTAATETQYF. In DNA form, the CDR3 reads TGCAGCGTTGAACCCACCGCGGCTACAGAGACCCAGTACTTC.

This chain links TRBV4-1 with TRBJ2-5; D is unresolved. Germline V lookup: CDR1 MGHRA, CDR2 YSYEKL. Trimming removed 0 bases from V and 5 bases from J, with 10 bases in between. The CDR3 runs to 14 residues. The CDR3 loop is CASSQDIGWETQYF. For the CDR3, the DNA is TGCGCCAGCAGCCAAGACATAGGTTGGGAGACCCAGTACTTC.

A single count supports this clonotype. The gene calls are TRBV5-1 and TRBJ1-4; 10 nucleotides line up with TRBD1. Germline V gene sequence: CDR1 SGHRS, CDR2 YFSETQ. V lost 0 bases, J lost 10 bases, and 12 bases stayed unmatched. This CDR3 region has 17 residues. CDR3 DNA sequence: TGCGCCAGCAGCTTGGACGGGGACAGGGGAATGGGAGGAAAACTGTTTTTT. Its translation is CASSLDGDRGMGGKLFF.

The gene calls are TRBV6-1 and TRBJ2-1; 11 nucleotides agree with TRBD1. V lost 8 bases, J lost 3 bases, and 9 bases stayed unmatched. This CDR3 has 16 residues. Germline CDR1 and CDR2: MNHNS and SASEGT. The CDR3 nucleotides are TGTGCCAGCGCAAACACCGGGACAGGGGGCTACAATGAGCAGTTCTTC. Protein: CASANTGTGGYNEQFF.

The chain is built from TRBV7-2 and TRBJ1-5; 7 bases line up with TRBD1. From germline, CDR1 is SGHTA and CDR2 FQGNSA. Trimming removed 2 bases from V and 3 bases from J; junction bases left unmatched: 4. This CDR3 is 15 amino acids long. The CDR3 DNA is TGTGCCAGCAGCTTAAGACAGGGCCTCAATCAGCCCCAGCATTTT. Translated: CASSLRQGLNQPQHF.

This clonotype was counted at least ten times. J is TRBJ2-7 and V is TRBV12-3 or TRBV12-4, with no clear D. The V and J ends lost 8 bases and 0 bases respectively, with 14 bases between them. The CDR3 is 14 amino acids. This CDR3 is CASGARLGSYEQYF. The CDR3 bases are TGTGCCAGCGGAGCTCGTTTGGGCTCCTACGAGCAGTACTTC.

The V call is TRBV20-1, the J call TRBJ2-5, with 7 bases aligning to TRBD1. Unmatched junction bases numbered 8, after V lost 0 bases and J lost 1 base. CDR1 and CDR2 from the germline V gene are DFQATT and SNEGSKA (reference sequence). This CDR3 is built from 16 residues. The CDR3 DNA is TGCAGTGCTAGAGACTTTTACAGGGGTAGCCAAGAGACCCAGTACTTC. Amino acid sequence: CSARDFYRGSQETQYF.

The chain recombines TRBV4-3 with TRBJ1-4, with 9 bases lining up with TRBD1. The CDR3 spans 15 residues. V lost 3 bases, J lost 4 bases, and 3 bases stayed unmatched. From germline, CDR1 is LGHNA and CDR2 YSLEER. CDR3 nucleotide sequence: TGCGCCAGCAGCCAGATGACAGGGGGTAATGAAAAACTGTTTTTT. Translated: CASSQMTGGNEKLFF.

A few counts support this clonotype. This chain joins TRBV5-6 and TRBJ2-7; the D gene is possibly TRBD1 (5 bases). Trimming removed 4 bases at V and 2 bases at J, with 13 bases between. Germline V gene sequence: CDR1 SGHDT, CDR2 YYEEEE. The length of the CDR3 is 14 residues. In nucleotides, the CDR3 is TGTGCCAGCAGCCCGAACCAGGGCACCTACGAGCAGTACGTC. This translates into CASSPNQGTYEQYV.

This clonotype was detected ten times or more. This chain uses TRBV4-2 with TRBJ2-1; TRBD2 is a possible D gene (5 bases). V dropped 8 bases and J dropped 7 bases, with 12 bases sitting between them. CDR3 length equals 12 residues. Per germline, CDR1 LGHNA and CDR2 YNFKEQ. Here the CDR3 DNA reads TGTGCCAGCGGCCCCGGGGAGAATGAGCAGTTCTTC. Translation gives CASGPGENEQFF.

The rearrangement uses TRBV6-5 and TRBJ2-5; no clear D. Trimming left V 4 bases short and J 3 bases short, with 12 bases between. Germline V gene lookup returns CDR1 MNHEY and CDR2 SVGAGI. This CDR3 has 14 amino acids. The CDR3 sequence is CASSLNQWKETQYF. Here the CDR3 DNA reads TGTGCCAGCAGTTTAAACCAGTGGAAAGAGACCCAGTACTTC.

This clonotype has more than one count but fewer than ten. This chain connects TRBV29-1 to TRBJ2-2; possibly TRBD2 for D (5 bases). Trimming took off 4 bases at V and 7 bases at J, with 13 bases between the two ends. CDR1 is SQVTM and CDR2 is ANQGSEA in the germline V gene. The CDR3 sequence is 13 residues long. CDR3 residues: CSVASSLGGELFF. CDR3 sequence (DNA): TGCAGCGTTGCCTCTAGCCTCGGCGGGGAGCTGTTTTTT.

This clonotype showed up many times. The rearrangement uses TRBV29-1 and TRBJ2-3; 7 nucleotides align to TRBD1. CDR3 length equals 13 residues. V dropped 6 bases and J dropped 2; count of bases not matched to a gene: 5. Germline CDR1 and CDR2: SQVTM and ANQGSEA. This CDR3 is CSVKTGLTDTQYF. CDR3 nucleotides: TGCAGCGTCAAGACAGGGCTCACAGATACGCAGTATTTT.

This clonotype was seen many times. The chain joins TRBV9 to TRBJ2-1; 8 bases are shared with TRBD2. Unmatched junction bases numbered 15, after V lost 4 bases and J lost 9 bases. This CDR3 has 16 residues. From germline, CDR1 is SGDLS and CDR2 YYNGEE. For the CDR3, the DNA is TGTGCCAGCAGCCGCCAGGGCGGGGGGTCCGGGGCTGAGCAGTTCTTC. Its protein product is CASSRQGGGSGAEQFF.